Listed below are T cell receptor beta chains from one sample, sequenced in a study of shared clonotypes between healthy human individuals. Sequencing was performed with immunoSEQ multiplex PCR; in TCRdb, only in-frame clones are kept and a portion is missing. This table holds nearly 2 million clones, around 96% found once. The sample taken for sequencing was naive CD8+ T cells sorted from blood. These receptors were taken from a man aged 18 to 30 in good health. Both conserved end residues are part of each CDR3. D genes are given only for firm matches. Clone size appears in some rows only: once, few, many, or a class for an expanded clone.

J,V,size,D,DNA,CDR3
TRBJ1-1,TRBV27,.,TRBD1,TGTGCCAGCAGCCGTTCCACAGGGGGCACTGAAGCTTTCTTT,CASSRSTGGTEAFF
TRBJ2-3,TRBV4-1,.,.,TGCGCCAGCAGCCAACGTATAAGCGGGTACACAGATACGCAGTATTTT,CASSQRISGYTDTQYF
TRBJ2-3,TRBV13,.,TRBD1,TGTGCCAGCAGCCTCCCTTCATTCTCCACAGGGGGCTTGGGAGATACGCAGTATTTT,CASSLPSFSTGGLGDTQYF
TRBJ1-1,TRBV11-2,.,.,TGTGCCAGCAGCTTAGAGGTGGGGAACACTGAAGCTTTCTTT,CASSLEVGNTEAFF
TRBJ2-3,TRBV7-9,.,.,TGTGCCAGCAGCTTCTACCGGGACCCCTTCACAGATACGCAGTATTTT,CASSFYRDPFTDTQYF
TRBJ2-3,TRBV7-2,.,TRBD2,TGTGCCAGCAGCTTAGTAGGGCTAGCGGGCGGGCCAGATACGCAGTATTTT,CASSLVGLAGGPDTQYF
TRBJ1-2,TRBV9,.,TRBD1,TGTGCCAGCAGCACCGGACAGGCCCCTGGCTACACCTTC,CASSTGQAPGYTF
TRBJ2-7,TRBV5-1,.,.,TGCGCCAGCAGCTTGCGGAGGGGATACGAGCAGTACTTC,CASSLRRGYEQYF
TRBJ2-2,TRBV5-4,.,.,TGTGCCAGCAGCTCCGGGGGTGCCGCCGGGGAGCTGTTTTTT,CASSSGGAAGELFF
TRBJ1-1,TRBV7-9,once,TRBD1,TGTGCCAGCAGCTCGGAGGACAGGCCGGTCCTTGAAGCTTTCTTT,CASSSEDRPVLEAFF
TRBJ2-2,TRBV27,.,TRBD2,TGTGCCAGCAGTTGGGCGGGGGGGCCGAACACCGGGGAGCTGTTTTTT,CASSWAGGPNTGELFF
TRBJ2-7,TRBV4-1,.,TRBD2,TGCGCCAGCAGCCCGCGGACTAGCGCCTACGAGCAGTACTTC,CASSPRTSAYEQYF
TRBJ1-5,TRBV7-9,.,.,TGTGCCAGCAGCCTTGGGAACCAGCCCCAGCATTTT,CASSLGNQPQHF
TRBJ1-5,TRBV7-9,.,.,TGTGCCAGCAGCTTAGCAGCGGGACTGAATAGCAATCAGCCCCAGCATTTT,CASSLAAGLNSNQPQHF
TRBJ2-7,TRBV4-1,.,.,TGCGCCAGCAGCCAAGTTAACAGAGACTACGAGCAGTACTTC,CASSQVNRDYEQYF